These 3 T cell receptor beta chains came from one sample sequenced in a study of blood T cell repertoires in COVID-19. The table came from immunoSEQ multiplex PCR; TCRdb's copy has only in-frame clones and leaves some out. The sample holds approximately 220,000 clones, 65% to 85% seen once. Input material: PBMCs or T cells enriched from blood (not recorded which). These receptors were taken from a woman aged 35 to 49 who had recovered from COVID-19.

The CDR3 nucleotides are TGCGCCAGCAGCCCTAATTTTGGCACTGAAGCTTTCTTT. This gives the protein CASSPNFGTEAFF. The chain carries TRBV4-1 and TRBJ1-1, with unresolved D. Germline CDR1 MGHRA, CDR2 YSYEKL. The CDR3 covers 13 residues. V was cut by 4 bases and J by 4 bases, with 10 bases left in between.

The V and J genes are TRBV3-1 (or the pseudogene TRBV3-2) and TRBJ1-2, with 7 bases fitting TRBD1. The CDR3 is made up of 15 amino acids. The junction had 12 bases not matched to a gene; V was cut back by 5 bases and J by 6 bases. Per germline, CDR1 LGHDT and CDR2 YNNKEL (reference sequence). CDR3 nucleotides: TGTGCCAGCAGCTCCCGGACAGGCGGGTCCAATGGCTACACCTTC. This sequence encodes CASSSRTGGSNGYTF.

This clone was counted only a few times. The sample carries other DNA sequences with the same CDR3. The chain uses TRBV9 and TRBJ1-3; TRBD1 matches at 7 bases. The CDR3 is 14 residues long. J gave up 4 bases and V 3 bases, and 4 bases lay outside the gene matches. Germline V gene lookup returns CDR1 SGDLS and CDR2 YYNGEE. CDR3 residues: CASSAGGGGNTIYF. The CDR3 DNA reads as TGTGCCAGCAGCGCGGGAGGGGGCGGAAACACCATATATTTT.